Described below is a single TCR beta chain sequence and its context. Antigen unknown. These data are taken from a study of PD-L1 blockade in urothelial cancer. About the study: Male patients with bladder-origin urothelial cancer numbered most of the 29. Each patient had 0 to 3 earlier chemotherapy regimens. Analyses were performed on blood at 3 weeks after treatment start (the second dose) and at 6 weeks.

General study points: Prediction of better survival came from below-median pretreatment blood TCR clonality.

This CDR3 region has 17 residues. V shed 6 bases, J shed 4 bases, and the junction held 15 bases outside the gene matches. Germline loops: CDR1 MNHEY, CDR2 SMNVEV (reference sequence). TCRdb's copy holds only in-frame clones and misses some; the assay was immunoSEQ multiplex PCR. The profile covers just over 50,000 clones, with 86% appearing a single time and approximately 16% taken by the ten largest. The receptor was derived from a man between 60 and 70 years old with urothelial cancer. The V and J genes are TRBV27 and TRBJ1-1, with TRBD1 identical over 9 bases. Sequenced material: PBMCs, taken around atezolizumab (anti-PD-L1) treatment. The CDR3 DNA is TGTGCCAGCAGCGGCGGGACAGGGTTTTTCATGGGCACTGAAGCTTTCTTT. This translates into CASSGGTGFFMGTEAFF.